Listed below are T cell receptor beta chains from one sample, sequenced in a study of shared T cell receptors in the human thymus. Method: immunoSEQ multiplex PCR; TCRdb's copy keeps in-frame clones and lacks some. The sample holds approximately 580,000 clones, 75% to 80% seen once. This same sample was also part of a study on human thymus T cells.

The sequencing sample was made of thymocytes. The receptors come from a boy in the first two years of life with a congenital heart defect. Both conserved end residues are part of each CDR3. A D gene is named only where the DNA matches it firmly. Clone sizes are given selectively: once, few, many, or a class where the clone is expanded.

CASSLSKRAGYGYTF	TGTGCCAGCAGTTTATCGAAAAGGGCGGGCTATGGCTACACCTTC	15	TRBV27	.	few	TRBJ1-2
CASSLPGLAGHEQYF	TGTGCCAGCAGCTTGCCGGGACTAGCGGGCCACGAGCAGTACTTC	15	TRBV5-8	TRBD2	.	TRBJ2-7
CASSQDRDNEQFF	TGCGCCAGCAGCCAAGATCGGGACAATGAGCAGTTCTTC	13	TRBV4-1	.	.	TRBJ2-1
CASSPRRADTQYF	TGCGCCAGCAGTCCTAGGAGGGCAGATACGCAGTATTTT	13	TRBV4-3	.	once	TRBJ2-3
CAASGGTTSGRAIGEQFF	TGTGCCGCATCAGGGGGAACGACTAGCGGGAGGGCAATCGGTGAGCAGTTCTTC	18	TRBV25-1	TRBD2	.	TRBJ2-1
CASSPSGRGGNIQYF	TGTGCCAGCAGTCCTAGCGGGAGGGGGGGGAACATTCAGTACTTC	15	TRBV6-1	TRBD2	.	TRBJ2-4
CASSPRQGWELFF	TGTGCCAGCAGTCCCCGACAGGGTTGGGAGCTGTTTTTT	13	TRBV27	TRBD1	.	TRBJ2-2
CASSFETGGGHNEQFF	TGTGCCAGCAGCTTTGAGACTGGGGGCGGACACAATGAGCAGTTCTTC	16	TRBV7-2	.	few	TRBJ2-1
CASSVRQGAGELFF	TGTGCCAGCAGTGTCCGACAGGGGGCTGGGGAGCTGTTTTTT	14	TRBV25-1	TRBD1	.	TRBJ2-2
CAWSQAGDPDTQYF	TGTGCCTGGAGTCAGGCGGGAGATCCAGATACGCAGTATTTT	14	TRBV30	TRBD2	.	TRBJ2-3
CALGRAPSSGANVLTF	TGTGCCCTCGGGCGGGCCCCGTCCTCTGGGGCCAACGTCCTGACTTTC	16	TRBV7-2	.	.	TRBJ2-6
CASSLPPGQGAYEQYF	TGTGCCAGCAGCCTACCACCCGGACAGGGGGCCTACGAGCAGTACTTC	16	TRBV11-2	TRBD1	.	TRBJ2-7
CASRQGTGFNEKLFF	TGTGCCAGCAGACAGGGGACAGGGTTTAATGAAAAACTGTTTTTT	15	TRBV6-5	TRBD1	once	TRBJ1-4
CSVHREGKLFF	TGCAGCGTTCACCGCGAGGGAAAACTGTTTTTT	11	TRBV29-1	.	few	TRBJ1-4
CSVPDREGYTF	TGCAGCGTCCCCGACAGGGAAGGCTACACCTTC	11	TRBV29-1	TRBD1	.	TRBJ1-2
CASSSPRDSGRTSTDTQYF	TGTGCCAGCAGTTCCCCTCGTGATAGCGGGCGGACCAGCACAGATACGCAGTATTTT	19	TRBV28	TRBD2	.	TRBJ2-3
CAISVTKRDNATDTQYF	TGTGCCATCAGTGTGACGAAGCGGGACAATGCCACAGATACGCAGTATTTT	17	TRBV10-3	.	few	TRBJ2-3
CASSQDEGGTGCDEQFF	TGTGCCAGCAGCCAGGACGAAGGTGGGACAGGGTGCGATGAGCAGTTCTTC	17	TRBV4-2	TRBD1	.	TRBJ2-1
CASSPRRGNHMRLHKTTEQFF	TGTGCCAGCAGTCCCCGTCGGGGAAACCACATGCGCTTGCATAAAACAACGGAGCAGTTCTTC	21	TRBV28	.	.	TRBJ2-1
CASSGTREGETQYF	TGTGCCAGCAGCGGGACCCGGGAGGGAGAGACCCAGTACTTC	14	TRBV28	TRBD2	.	TRBJ2-5
CASSHRLRGEDTEAFF	TGTGCCAGCAGTCACAGGCTTAGGGGCGAGGACACTGAAGCTTTCTTT	16	TRBV28	.	.	TRBJ1-1
CASSMRDRDYGNTIYF	TGTGCCAGTAGTATGAGGGACAGAGATTATGGAAACACCATATATTTT	16	TRBV19	TRBD1	.	TRBJ1-3
CASSLVASGGTYEQYF	TGTGCCAGCAGCTTAGTGGCTAGCGGAGGAACCTACGAGCAGTACTTC	16	TRBV11-2	TRBD2	.	TRBJ2-7
CASSAPNNEQFF	TGTGCCAGCAGTGCCCCCAACAATGAGCAGTTCTTC	12	TRBV2	.	.	TRBJ2-1
CASSLGGWGTRYNEQFF	TGTGCCAGCAGCTTAGGAGGTTGGGGGACTAGATACAATGAGCAGTTCTTC	17	TRBV7-2	TRBD2	.	TRBJ2-1
CASSRQGAGTGELFF	TGCGCCAGCAGCCGACAGGGGGCGGGCACCGGGGAGCTGTTTTTT	15	TRBV5-1	TRBD1	.	TRBJ2-2
CASIGHGTGEQYF	TGTGCCAGCATCGGGCACGGGACAGGCGAGCAGTACTTC	13	TRBV5-6	TRBD1	.	TRBJ2-7
CASSRIRRDRWYEKLFF	TGTGCCAGCAGCCGAATCCGCCGGGACAGGTGGTATGAAAAACTGTTTTTT	17	TRBV4-2	TRBD1	.	TRBJ1-4
CASSVPGQGRYNEQFF	TGTGCCAGCAGTGTCCCTGGACAGGGCCGTTACAATGAGCAGTTCTTC	16	TRBV7-9	TRBD1	.	TRBJ2-1
CASSSQRSRSHEQFF	TGTGCCAGCAGCTCCCAAAGAAGCCGTAGTCATGAGCAGTTCTTC	15	TRBV5-6	.	.	TRBJ2-1